This T cell receptor (beta chain) is drawn from a study of T cell repertoires in cytomegalovirus infection. Study details: In public TCR beta signatures, there were indications of both CMV infection and matching HLA type.

Study findings and constraints: What dominated the ex vivo response were HLA-C-restricted CMV-specific TCR beta clonotypes. Carriers of CMV plus the relevant HLA were identified by cumulative public TCR beta family frequency.

Of note for this clonotype: Its antigen is unidentified.

Using its own MiXCR run on the reads, TCRdb lists one record per CDR3 protein. Among approximately 160,000 distinct CDR3 sequences, 17% were seen once, and the ten largest hold approximately 19%. The sequenced sample consisted of CD8+ T cells from PBMCs. This TCR derives from a human donor in good health (CMV status not recorded). Some clones in this sample may be carry-over from other donors' samples.

This chain's CDR3 is CASSLVPPSTGRAYEQYF. The CDR3 bases are TGTGCCAGCAGCTTAGTTCCCCCTAGTACAGGGAGAGCCTACGAGCAGTACTTC. The chain combines TRBV7-2 with TRBJ2-7; tentatively, D is TRBD1 (6 bases). The CDR3 covers 18 residues. CDR1 is SGHTA and CDR2 is FQGNSA in the germline V gene. Trimming took off 1 base at V and 2 bases at J, with 21 bases between the two ends.